The rows below give T cell receptor beta chains drawn from one sample of a study of Ad26.COV2.S vaccination and SARS-CoV-2 variants. Sequencing was performed with immunoSEQ multiplex PCR; in TCRdb, only in-frame clones are kept and a portion is missing. Of 200,000 to 300,000 clones detected, 88% appear once; the ten largest clones hold about 10%. The sample was peripheral blood, taken in a trial of Ad26.COV2.S vaccine versus placebo. Source of these receptors: a person between 18 and 65 years old who received the Ad26.COV2.S COVID-19 vaccine or a placebo. The CDR3 runs from the conserved cysteine through the conserved F or W. A D gene is named only where the DNA matches it firmly. Not every row has a clone size; where given, it reads once, few, many or a size class.

TRBV2	17	.	TRBJ2-7	TRBD2	CASSGGGRGLAGAEQYF	TGTGCCAGCAGTGGGGGGGGCCGGGGACTAGCGGGAGCCGAGCAGTACTTC
TRBV12-5	13	.	TRBJ2-5	.	CASGQQGWETQYF	TGTGCTAGTGGTCAACAAGGGTGGGAGACCCAGTACTTC
TRBV7-2	15	few	TRBJ1-1	TRBD1	CASSLAQGGWTEAFF	TGTGCCAGCAGCTTAGCGCAGGGGGGGTGGACTGAAGCTTTCTTT
TRBV5-1	15	.	TRBJ2-5	.	CASSLAGVRGETQYF	TGCGCCAGCAGCTTGGCGGGCGTCAGGGGAGAGACCCAGTACTTC
TRBV27	12	.	TRBJ2-3	.	CASSIYPDTQYF	TGTGCCAGCAGTATTTACCCAGATACGCAGTATTTT
TRBV27	14	.	TRBJ2-2	TRBD2	CASSSLRGAGELFF	TGTGCCAGCAGTTCCCTCCGGGGGGCCGGGGAGCTGTTTTTT
TRBV30	15	.	TRBJ2-5	.	CAWSALAGTQETQYF	TGTGCCTGGAGTGCACTGGCAGGGACTCAAGAGACCCAGTACTTC
TRBV30	13	once	TRBJ1-1	.	CAWSVRRPTEAFF	TGTGCCTGGAGTGTTCGCAGACCCACTGAAGCTTTCTTT
TRBV9	16	.	TRBJ2-2	TRBD1	CASSAKTGINTGELFF	TGTGCCAGCAGCGCCAAGACAGGGATCAACACCGGGGAGCTGTTTTTT
TRBV10-3	17	.	TRBJ2-7	TRBD2	CAISPGLAGGISYEQYF	TGTGCCATCAGCCCCGGACTAGCGGGAGGCATCTCCTACGAGCAGTACTTC
TRBV21-1	17	.	TRBJ2-1	.	CASSTNLGTSGYNEQFF	TGTGCCAGCAGCACAAACCTAGGGACTAGCGGTTACAATGAGCAGTTCTTC
TRBV19	15	.	TRBJ1-2	.	CASSSRGQGNYGYTF	TGTGCCAGTAGTTCAAGAGGGCAGGGGAACTATGGCTACACCTTC
TRBV28	15	.	TRBJ2-7	TRBD2	CASRLAGGVGYEQYF	TGTGCCAGCAGGCTAGCGGGAGGAGTCGGCTACGAGCAGTACTTC
TRBV18	16	.	TRBJ2-1	.	CASSPPGQGSYNEQFF	TGTGCCAGCTCACCACCGGGGCAGGGAAGCTACAATGAGCAGTTCTTC
TRBV10-2	15	.	TRBJ2-5	.	CASSQPQGGMKTQYF	TGCGCCAGCAGTCAGCCACAGGGCGGAATGAAGACCCAGTACTTC
TRBV6-1	14	.	TRBJ2-7	.	CASSEAASSYEQYF	TGTGCCAGCAGTGAGGCAGCGAGCTCCTACGAGCAGTACTTC
TRBV9	15	.	TRBJ1-2	TRBD1	CASSVGGQGYYGYTF	TGTGCCAGCAGCGTAGGGGGACAGGGGTACTATGGCTACACCTTC
TRBV10-3	13	.	TRBJ1-1	.	CAISESGDGEAFF	TGTGCCATCAGTGAGTCCGGGGACGGAGAAGCTTTCTTT
TRBV6-2/TRBV6-3	16	.	TRBJ2-4	.	CASSYPDIRWGGIQYF	TGTGCCAGCAGTTACCCGGACATTCGGTGGGGCGGCATTCAGTACTTC
TRBV4-1	13	once	TRBJ2-5	.	CASSLVYQETQYF	TGCGCCAGCAGCCTCGTGTACCAAGAGACCCAGTACTTC
TRBV18	14	.	TRBJ2-7	TRBD1	CASSPDRGIYEQYF	TGTGCCAGCTCACCCGACAGGGGGATCTACGAGCAGTACTTC
TRBV29-1	15	.	TRBJ1-5	.	CRGAGAGGPDQPQHF	TGCCGCGGTGCGGGGGCGGGGGGGCCGGATCAGCCCCAGCATTTT
TRBV5-4	14	.	TRBJ2-2	.	CASSLEQGTGELFF	TGTGCCAGCAGCTTGGAACAGGGAACCGGGGAGCTGTTTTTT
TRBV28	15	.	TRBJ1-3	.	CASSRRQELGNTIYF	TGTGCCAGCAGTAGACGACAGGAATTGGGAAACACCATATATTTT
TRBV19	16	.	TRBJ1-5	.	CASIRTSTYSNQPQHF	TGTGCCAGTATTAGGACATCAACGTATAGCAATCAGCCCCAGCATTTT
TRBV29-1	13	.	TRBJ2-1	TRBD2	CSVSGLAADEQFF	TGCAGCGTTTCCGGACTAGCGGCCGATGAGCAGTTCTTC
TRBV7-3	15	.	TRBJ1-2	TRBD1	CASSPTGGLDYGYTF	TGTGCCAGCAGCCCGACAGGGGGCCTAGACTATGGCTACACCTTC